These T cell receptor beta chains were read from a single sample in a study of T cells after yellow fever vaccination. MiXCR, applied by TCRdb to the 5' RACE reads, yields one record per CDR3 protein. The sample holds 120,000 or so distinct CDR3 sequences, approximately 16% seen once. The sequenced sample was CD8+ T cells sorted from PBMCs, obtained 5 days after the yellow fever booster vaccination. The receptors shown here come from a man aged 18 to 30 who received the YFV17D yellow fever vaccine. Each CDR3 is given with its conserved first and last residue. D genes are given only for firm matches. Expanded clones get a size class; other rows say once, few or many, or leave the size out.

D gene: NA
V gene: TRBV4-1
clone size: few
J gene: TRBJ2-2
CDR3 protein: CASSQEPRAEGGELFF
CDR3 DNA: TGCGCCAGCAGCCAAGAACCCCGCGCCGAAGGCGGGGAGCTGTTTTTT

D gene: NA
V gene: TRBV4-3
clone size: NA
J gene: TRBJ1-6
CDR3 protein: CASSQRGTSYNSPLHF
CDR3 DNA: TGCGCCAGCAGCCAGAGGGGGACATCCTATAATTCACCCCTCCACTTT

D gene: NA
V gene: TRBV20-1
clone size: few
J gene: TRBJ1-1
CDR3 protein: CSAFKTNTEAFF
CDR3 DNA: TGCAGTGCTTTTAAAACGAACACTGAAGCTTTCTTT

D gene: NA
V gene: TRBV28
clone size: few
J gene: TRBJ1-6
CDR3 protein: CASSNRGARSPLHF
CDR3 DNA: TGTGCCAGCAGTAATCGGGGGGCACGTTCACCCCTCCACTTT

D gene: NA
V gene: TRBV7-2
clone size: medium-sized
J gene: TRBJ2-1
CDR3 protein: CASSPPEGYNEQFF
CDR3 DNA: TGTGCCAGCAGCCCGCCGGAGGGGTACAATGAGCAGTTCTTC

D gene: TRBD2
V gene: TRBV6-5
clone size: many
J gene: TRBJ2-3
CDR3 protein: CASRGGGGDTQYF
CDR3 DNA: TGTGCCAGCAGAGGCGGCGGGGGGGATACGCAGTATTTT

D gene: NA
V gene: TRBV19
clone size: few
J gene: TRBJ2-7
CDR3 protein: CASTPGSGYEQYF
CDR3 DNA: TGTGCCAGTACACCCGGGTCAGGCTACGAGCAGTACTTC

D gene: NA
V gene: TRBV29-1
clone size: NA
J gene: TRBJ2-1
CDR3 protein: CSGASYNEQFF
CDR3 DNA: TGCAGCGGAGCCTCCTACAATGAGCAGTTCTTC

D gene: TRBD1
V gene: TRBV6-2/TRBV6-3
clone size: few
J gene: TRBJ1-1
CDR3 protein: CASSVSRQGDTEAFF
CDR3 DNA: TGTGCCAGCAGTGTCTCACGACAGGGGGACACTGAAGCTTTCTTT

D gene: TRBD2
V gene: TRBV10-3
clone size: NA
J gene: TRBJ2-3
CDR3 protein: CAIRGGRETQYF
CDR3 DNA: TGTGCCATCAGGGGGGGGAGGGAGACGCAGTATTTT

D gene: NA
V gene: TRBV6-2/TRBV6-3
clone size: few
J gene: TRBJ2-1
CDR3 protein: CASSYSMNEQFF
CDR3 DNA: TGTGCCAGCAGTTACTCTATGAATGAGCAGTTCTTC

D gene: TRBD2
V gene: TRBV6-5
clone size: few
J gene: TRBJ2-5
CDR3 protein: CASSYGTSGETQYF
CDR3 DNA: TGTGCCAGCAGTTACGGGACTAGTGGGGAGACCCAGTACTTC

D gene: TRBD1
V gene: TRBV6-5
clone size: few
J gene: TRBJ1-2
CDR3 protein: CASSYSSDRLNLYGYTF
CDR3 DNA: TGTGCCAGCAGTTACTCCTCGGACAGGCTCAACCTTTATGGCTACACCTTC

D gene: TRBD2
V gene: TRBV5-1
clone size: few
J gene: TRBJ2-7
CDR3 protein: CASSETSADEQYF
CDR3 DNA: TGCGCCAGCAGCGAAACTAGCGCGGACGAGCAGTACTTC

D gene: NA
V gene: TRBV12-3/TRBV12-4
clone size: many
J gene: TRBJ2-1
CDR3 protein: CASGAASYNEQFF
CDR3 DNA: TGTGCCAGCGGGGCAGCCTCCTACAATGAGCAGTTCTTC

D gene: NA
V gene: TRBV3-1
clone size: NA
J gene: TRBJ2-7
CDR3 protein: CASSQDPHEQYF
CDR3 DNA: TGTGCCAGCAGCCAAGATCCCCACGAGCAGTACTTC

D gene: NA
V gene: TRBV7-3
clone size: NA
J gene: TRBJ1-1
CDR3 protein: CASSKDPLANPEAFF
CDR3 DNA: TGTGCCAGCAGCAAGGACCCCCTAGCCAACCCTGAAGCTTTCTTT

D gene: NA
V gene: TRBV5-1
clone size: NA
J gene: TRBJ1-1
CDR3 protein: CASSPRLGITEAFF
CDR3 DNA: TGCGCCAGCAGCCCGCGCCTGGGGATCACTGAAGCTTTCTTT

D gene: NA
V gene: TRBV30
clone size: many
J gene: TRBJ1-1
CDR3 protein: CACLQTLNTEAFF
CDR3 DNA: TGTGCCTGCTTACAGACTTTGAACACTGAAGCTTTCTTT

D gene: NA
V gene: TRBV20-1
clone size: few
J gene: TRBJ2-7
CDR3 protein: CSARPLATPSYEQYF
CDR3 DNA: TGCAGTGCTCGGCCTCTAGCGACACCCTCCTACGAGCAGTACTTC

D gene: NA
V gene: TRBV20-1
clone size: NA
J gene: TRBJ1-1
CDR3 protein: CSARDYRGVNTEAFF
CDR3 DNA: TGCAGTGCTAGAGATTATAGGGGTGTGAACACTGAAGCTTTCTTT

D gene: TRBD1
V gene: TRBV7-9
clone size: NA
J gene: TRBJ1-2
CDR3 protein: CAGASSTGNYGYTF
CDR3 DNA: TGTGCCGGAGCCTCATCGACAGGGAACTATGGCTACACCTTC

D gene: NA
V gene: TRBV3-1
clone size: NA
J gene: TRBJ2-1
CDR3 protein: CASSHNLRLAYNEQFF
CDR3 DNA: TGTGCCAGCAGCCATAACCTGAGGCTCGCCTACAATGAGCAGTTCTTC

D gene: TRBD1
V gene: TRBV7-2
clone size: many
J gene: TRBJ1-2
CDR3 protein: CASSPLWPPGTGGAWDGYTF
CDR3 DNA: TGTGCCAGCAGCCCTCTTTGGCCTCCCGGGACAGGGGGCGCTTGGGATGGCTACACCTTC

D gene: NA
V gene: TRBV19
clone size: many
J gene: TRBJ1-2
CDR3 protein: CASSPSGGSGYTF
CDR3 DNA: TGTGCCAGTAGTCCCTCCGGGGGGAGCGGCTACACCTTC

D gene: TRBD1
V gene: TRBV29-1
clone size: NA
J gene: TRBJ2-7
CDR3 protein: CSTRTGNGEYF
CDR3 DNA: TGCAGCACCCGGACAGGGAACGGGGAGTACTTC

D gene: TRBD2
V gene: TRBV27
clone size: NA
J gene: TRBJ2-1
CDR3 protein: CASKASGGPEQFF
CDR3 DNA: TGTGCCAGCAAGGCTAGCGGGGGGCCCGAGCAGTTCTTC

D gene: TRBD1
V gene: TRBV13
clone size: NA
J gene: TRBJ1-2
CDR3 protein: CASSWDRGNYGYTF
CDR3 DNA: TGTGCCAGCAGCTGGGACAGGGGTAACTATGGCTACACCTTC

D gene: NA
V gene: TRBV10-3
clone size: NA
J gene: TRBJ1-1
CDR3 protein: CAISESGPRAEAFF
CDR3 DNA: TGTGCCATCAGTGAGTCAGGACCCAGGGCTGAAGCTTTCTTT

D gene: NA
V gene: TRBV4-3
clone size: few
J gene: TRBJ2-3
CDR3 protein: CASSQEWGPLTDTQYF
CDR3 DNA: TGCGCCAGCAGCCAAGAATGGGGGCCCCTCACAGATACGCAGTATTTT

D gene: NA
V gene: TRBV4-1
clone size: few
J gene: TRBJ2-3
CDR3 protein: CASSHPTGTEDTQYF
CDR3 DNA: TGCGCCAGCAGCCATCCTACAGGGACCGAAGATACGCAGTATTTT

D gene: NA
V gene: TRBV7-9
clone size: NA
J gene: TRBJ2-3
CDR3 protein: CASSPVRTAISTDTQYF
CDR3 DNA: TGTGCCAGCAGCCCTGTGAGGACAGCAATATCCACAGATACGCAGTATTTT

D gene: TRBD2
V gene: TRBV4-1
clone size: NA
J gene: TRBJ2-7
CDR3 protein: CASSQDGGTSGYEQYF
CDR3 DNA: TGCGCCAGCAGCCAAGACGGGGGGACCAGTGGCTACGAGCAGTACTTC

D gene: TRBD2
V gene: TRBV4-2
clone size: NA
J gene: TRBJ2-5
CDR3 protein: CASSQDGSSGGAGETQYF
CDR3 DNA: TGTGCCAGCAGCCAAGACGGGAGTAGCGGGGGGGCCGGAGAGACCCAGTACTTC

D gene: TRBD1
V gene: TRBV4-1
clone size: few
J gene: TRBJ1-5
CDR3 protein: CAREGGQGIQPQHF
CDR3 DNA: TGCGCCAGGGAGGGGGGACAGGGCATTCAGCCCCAGCATTTT

D gene: TRBD2
V gene: TRBV29-1
clone size: NA
J gene: TRBJ2-1
CDR3 protein: CSVRTSGGPYNEQFF
CDR3 DNA: TGCAGCGTCAGGACTAGCGGGGGGCCCTACAATGAGCAGTTCTTC

D gene: TRBD2
V gene: TRBV20-1
clone size: NA
J gene: TRBJ2-3
CDR3 protein: CSAPMGLAVTDTQYF
CDR3 DNA: TGCAGTGCCCCCATGGGACTAGCGGTCACAGATACGCAGTATTTT

D gene: TRBD2
V gene: TRBV7-3
clone size: NA
J gene: TRBJ2-5
CDR3 protein: CASSLTGGGVETQYF
CDR3 DNA: TGTGCCAGCAGCTTAACTGGCGGGGGGGTCGAGACCCAGTACTTC

D gene: NA
V gene: TRBV14
clone size: NA
J gene: TRBJ2-1
CDR3 protein: CASSQARGGTHNEQFF
CDR3 DNA: TGTGCCAGCAGCCAAGCTCGTGGGGGTACCCACAATGAGCAGTTCTTC

D gene: NA
V gene: TRBV9
clone size: NA
J gene: TRBJ2-3
CDR3 protein: CASSPGGDDFTDTQYF
CDR3 DNA: TGTGCCAGCAGCCCCGGGGGTGATGATTTCACAGATACGCAGTATTTT

D gene: NA
V gene: TRBV7-2
clone size: few
J gene: TRBJ1-5
CDR3 protein: CASSGSPIEPQHF
CDR3 DNA: TGTGCCAGCAGCGGTTCCCCAATAGAGCCCCAGCATTTT

D gene: NA
V gene: TRBV7-9
clone size: NA
J gene: TRBJ1-2
CDR3 protein: CASSFIGSDGYTF
CDR3 DNA: TGTGCCAGCAGCTTCATAGGGTCGGATGGCTACACCTTC

D gene: NA
V gene: TRBV5-6
clone size: NA
J gene: TRBJ1-5
CDR3 protein: CASSFLTADDNQPQHF
CDR3 DNA: TGTGCCAGCAGCTTTCTTACGGCGGACGACAATCAGCCCCAGCATTTT

D gene: NA
V gene: TRBV12-3/TRBV12-4
clone size: few
J gene: TRBJ1-1
CDR3 protein: CASSFGGARNTEAFF
CDR3 DNA: TGTGCCAGCAGTTTTGGAGGGGCAAGGAACACTGAAGCTTTCTTT

D gene: NA
V gene: TRBV4-1
clone size: few
J gene: TRBJ2-1
CDR3 protein: CASSQADHYNNEQFF
CDR3 DNA: TGCGCCAGCAGCCAAGCAGATCACTACAACAATGAGCAGTTCTTC

D gene: TRBD1
V gene: TRBV5-1
clone size: NA
J gene: TRBJ2-3
CDR3 protein: CASSPRTGDTQYF
CDR3 DNA: TGCGCCAGCAGCCCGAGGACAGGAGATACGCAGTATTTT

D gene: TRBD2
V gene: TRBV4-1
clone size: NA
J gene: TRBJ2-3
CDR3 protein: CASSQESAGGQADTQYF
CDR3 DNA: TGCGCCAGCAGCCAAGAGTCAGCGGGGGGGCAGGCTGATACGCAGTATTTT

D gene: TRBD1
V gene: TRBV11-2
clone size: NA
J gene: TRBJ2-1
CDR3 protein: CASSPGVSGGRRNEQFF
CDR3 DNA: TGTGCCAGCAGCCCGGGGGTATCAGGGGGCCGAAGGAATGAGCAGTTCTTC

D gene: TRBD2
V gene: TRBV20-1
clone size: many
J gene: TRBJ2-1
CDR3 protein: CSARGLADNEQFF
CDR3 DNA: TGCAGTGCCCGTGGACTAGCGGACAATGAGCAGTTCTTC

D gene: NA
V gene: TRBV6-5
clone size: NA
J gene: TRBJ2-2
CDR3 protein: CASSYTSGGTGELFF
CDR3 DNA: TGTGCCAGCAGTTACACCTCCGGGGGTACCGGGGAGCTGTTTTTT

D gene: TRBD1
V gene: TRBV5-5
clone size: NA
J gene: TRBJ2-5
CDR3 protein: CASSLSRGETQYF
CDR3 DNA: TGTGCCAGCAGCTTGTCCAGGGGGGAGACCCAGTACTTC

D gene: NA
V gene: TRBV5-1
clone size: NA
J gene: TRBJ2-1
CDR3 protein: CASSFGLGVFTYNEQFF
CDR3 DNA: TGCGCCAGCAGCTTTGGGTTAGGGGTTTTTACTTACAATGAGCAGTTCTTC

D gene: NA
V gene: TRBV27
clone size: NA
J gene: TRBJ1-4
CDR3 protein: CASSRKEEEKLFF
CDR3 DNA: TGTGCCAGCAGTAGAAAAGAGGAAGAAAAACTGTTTTTT

D gene: NA
V gene: TRBV7-9
clone size: NA
J gene: TRBJ2-3
CDR3 protein: CASSLGRITDTQYF
CDR3 DNA: TGTGCCAGCAGCTTAGGCCGGATCACAGATACGCAGTATTTT

D gene: NA
V gene: TRBV7-3
clone size: NA
J gene: TRBJ1-2
CDR3 protein: CASSLTAVGGYTF
CDR3 DNA: TGTGCCAGCAGCTTAACGGCAGTGGGGGGCTACACCTTC

D gene: NA
V gene: TRBV19
clone size: few
J gene: TRBJ2-1
CDR3 protein: CATPLGGGGMDEQFF
CDR3 DNA: TGTGCCACGCCCCTGGGGGGGGGGGGCATGGATGAGCAGTTCTTC

D gene: NA
V gene: TRBV11-2
clone size: NA
J gene: TRBJ1-2
CDR3 protein: CASSLVGDGYTF
CDR3 DNA: TGTGCCAGCAGCTTAGTGGGAGATGGCTACACCTTC

D gene: TRBD2
V gene: TRBV7-9
clone size: few
J gene: TRBJ2-5
CDR3 protein: CASSTGTSGITQETQYF
CDR3 DNA: TGTGCCAGCAGCACCGGGACTAGCGGGATAACCCAAGAGACCCAGTACTTC

D gene: NA
V gene: TRBV4-3
clone size: NA
J gene: TRBJ1-5
CDR3 protein: CASSQDPYWDHNQPQHF
CDR3 DNA: TGCGCCAGCAGCCAAGACCCCTACTGGGATCACAATCAGCCCCAGCATTTT